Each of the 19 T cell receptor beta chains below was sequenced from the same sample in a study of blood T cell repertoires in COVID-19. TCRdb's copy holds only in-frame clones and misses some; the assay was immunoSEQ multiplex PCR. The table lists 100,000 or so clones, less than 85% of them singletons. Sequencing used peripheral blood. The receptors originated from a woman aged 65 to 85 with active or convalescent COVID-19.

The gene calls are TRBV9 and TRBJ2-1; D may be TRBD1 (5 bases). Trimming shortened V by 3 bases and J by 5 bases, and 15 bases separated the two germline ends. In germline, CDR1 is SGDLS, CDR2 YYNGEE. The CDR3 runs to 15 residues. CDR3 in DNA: TGTGCCAGCAGCGCCCAAGTCGGACACCACAATGAGCAGTTCTTC. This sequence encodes CASSAQVGHHNEQFF.

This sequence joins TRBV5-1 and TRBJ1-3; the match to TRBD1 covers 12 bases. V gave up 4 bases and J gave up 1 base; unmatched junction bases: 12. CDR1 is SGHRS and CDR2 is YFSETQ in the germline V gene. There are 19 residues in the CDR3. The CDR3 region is CASSKGTGGLLRSGNTIYF. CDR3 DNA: TGCGCCAGCAGCAAAGGGACAGGGGGCTTGTTACGGTCTGGAAACACCATATATTTT.

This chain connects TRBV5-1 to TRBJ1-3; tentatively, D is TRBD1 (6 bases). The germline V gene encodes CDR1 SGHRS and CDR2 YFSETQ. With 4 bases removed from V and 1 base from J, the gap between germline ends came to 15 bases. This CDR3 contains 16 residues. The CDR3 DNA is TGCGCCAGCAGCCCAACAACAGGGCGGTCTGGAAACACCATATATTTT. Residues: CASSPTTGRSGNTIYF.

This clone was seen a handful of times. The CDR3 nucleotides read TGTGCCAGCAGCCAATCACAGGGGGATGAAAAACTGTTTTTT. This gives the protein CASSQSQGDEKLFF. The gene calls are TRBV4-2 and TRBJ1-4, with 8 positions matching TRBD1. Trimming took 2 bases from V and 6 from J; bases not matched to a gene: 2. The CDR3 covers 14 residues. Germline V gene data show CDR1 as LGHNA and CDR2 as YNFKEQ.

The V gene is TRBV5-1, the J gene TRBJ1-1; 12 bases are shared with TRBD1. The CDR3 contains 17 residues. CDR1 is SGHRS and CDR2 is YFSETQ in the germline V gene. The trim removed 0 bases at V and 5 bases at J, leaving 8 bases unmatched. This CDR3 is CASSLVGQGASGTEAFF. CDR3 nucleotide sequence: TGCGCCAGCAGCTTGGTGGGACAGGGGGCGTCCGGGACTGAAGCTTTCTTT.

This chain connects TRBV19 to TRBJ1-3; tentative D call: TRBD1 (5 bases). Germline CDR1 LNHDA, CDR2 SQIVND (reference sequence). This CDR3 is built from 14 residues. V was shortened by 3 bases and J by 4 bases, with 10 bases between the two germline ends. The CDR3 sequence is CASSITGLGNTIYF. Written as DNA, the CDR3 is TGTGCCAGTAGTATTACAGGCTTGGGAAACACCATATATTTT.

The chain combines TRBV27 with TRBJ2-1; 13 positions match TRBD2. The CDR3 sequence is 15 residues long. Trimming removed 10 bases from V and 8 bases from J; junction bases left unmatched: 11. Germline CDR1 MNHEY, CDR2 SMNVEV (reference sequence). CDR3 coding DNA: TGTGCCACCAAAATGACTAGCGGGGGGCCTGATGAGCAGTTCTTC. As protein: CATKMTSGGPDEQFF.

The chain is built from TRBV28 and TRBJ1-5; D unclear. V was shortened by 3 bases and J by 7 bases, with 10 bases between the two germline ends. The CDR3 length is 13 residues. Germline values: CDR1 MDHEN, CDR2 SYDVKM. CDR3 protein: CASSFTTGQPQHF. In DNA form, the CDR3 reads TGTGCCAGCAGTTTTACCACGGGGCAGCCCCAGCATTTT.

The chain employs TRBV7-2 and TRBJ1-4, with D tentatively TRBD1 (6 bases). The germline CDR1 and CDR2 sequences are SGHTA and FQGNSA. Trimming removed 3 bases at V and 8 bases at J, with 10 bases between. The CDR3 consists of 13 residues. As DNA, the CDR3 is TGTGCCAGCAGCTTTTTGCAGGGGGAAAAACTGTTTTTT. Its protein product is CASSFLQGEKLFF.

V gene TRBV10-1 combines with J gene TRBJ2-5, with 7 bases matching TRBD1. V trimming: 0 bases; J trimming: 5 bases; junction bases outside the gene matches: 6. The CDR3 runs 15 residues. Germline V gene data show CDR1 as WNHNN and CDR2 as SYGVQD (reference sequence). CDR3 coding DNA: TGCGCCAGCAGTGAGTCTGGGACAGAGAAGGAGACCCAGTACTTC. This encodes CASSESGTEKETQYF.

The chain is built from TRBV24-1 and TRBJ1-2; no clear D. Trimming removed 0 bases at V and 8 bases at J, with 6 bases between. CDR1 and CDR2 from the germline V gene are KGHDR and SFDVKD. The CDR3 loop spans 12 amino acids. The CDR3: CATSDLDNGYTF. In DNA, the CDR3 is TGTGCCACCAGTGATTTGGACAACGGCTACACCTTC.

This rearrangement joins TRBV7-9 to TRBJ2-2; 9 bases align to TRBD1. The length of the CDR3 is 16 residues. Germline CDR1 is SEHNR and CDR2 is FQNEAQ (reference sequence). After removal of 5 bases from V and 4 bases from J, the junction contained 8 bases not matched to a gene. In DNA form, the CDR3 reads TGTGCCAGCAGCCGTACCGGGACAGGGAGCACCGGGGAGCTGTTTTTT. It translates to CASSRTGTGSTGELFF.

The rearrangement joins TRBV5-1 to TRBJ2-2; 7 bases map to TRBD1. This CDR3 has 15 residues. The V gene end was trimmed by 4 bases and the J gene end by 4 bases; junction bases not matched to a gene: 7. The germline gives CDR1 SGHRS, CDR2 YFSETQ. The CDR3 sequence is CASSKGQVGTGELFF. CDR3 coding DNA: TGCGCCAGCAGCAAAGGACAGGTGGGCACCGGGGAGCTGTTTTTT.

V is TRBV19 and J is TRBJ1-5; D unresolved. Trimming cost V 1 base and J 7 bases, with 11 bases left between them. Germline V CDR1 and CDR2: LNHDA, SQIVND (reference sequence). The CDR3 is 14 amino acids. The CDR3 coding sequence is TGTGCCAGTAGTATAGGCGCGGGTGGGCAGCCCCAGCATTTT. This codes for CASSIGAGGQPQHF.

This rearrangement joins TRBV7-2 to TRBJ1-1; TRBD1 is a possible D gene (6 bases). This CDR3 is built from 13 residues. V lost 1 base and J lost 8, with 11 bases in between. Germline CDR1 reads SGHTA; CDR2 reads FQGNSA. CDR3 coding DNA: TGTGCCAGCAGCTTAGTTCAGGGGCTAGAAGCTTTCTTT. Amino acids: CASSLVQGLEAFF.

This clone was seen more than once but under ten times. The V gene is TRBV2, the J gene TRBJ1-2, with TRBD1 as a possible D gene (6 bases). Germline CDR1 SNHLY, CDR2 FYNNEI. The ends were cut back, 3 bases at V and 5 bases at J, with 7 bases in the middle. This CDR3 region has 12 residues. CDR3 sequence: CASSEGTYGYTF. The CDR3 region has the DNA TGTGCCAGCAGTGAGGGGACATATGGCTACACCTTC.

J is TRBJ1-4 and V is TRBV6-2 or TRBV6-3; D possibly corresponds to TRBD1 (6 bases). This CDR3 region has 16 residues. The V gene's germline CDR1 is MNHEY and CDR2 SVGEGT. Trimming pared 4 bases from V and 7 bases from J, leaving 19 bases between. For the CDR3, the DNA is TGTGCCAGCAGTTGGGTGGAGGACAGAATGGGTGAAAAACTGTTTTTT. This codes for CASSWVEDRMGEKLFF.

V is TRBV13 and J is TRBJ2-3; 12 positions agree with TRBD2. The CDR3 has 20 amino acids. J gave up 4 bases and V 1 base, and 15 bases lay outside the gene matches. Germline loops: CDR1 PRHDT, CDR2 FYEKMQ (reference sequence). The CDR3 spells CASSLVPTSGGPLSPDTQYF. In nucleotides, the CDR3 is TGTGCCAGCAGCTTAGTACCAACTAGCGGGGGGCCCTTGAGTCCAGATACGCAGTATTTT.

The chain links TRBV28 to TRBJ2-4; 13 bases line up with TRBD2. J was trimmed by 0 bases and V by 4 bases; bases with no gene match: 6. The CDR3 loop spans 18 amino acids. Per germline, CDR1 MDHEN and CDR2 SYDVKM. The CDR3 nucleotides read TGTGCCAGCAGTTCCACTAGCGGGGGGGTCCTAGCCAAAAACATTCAGTACTTC. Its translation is CASSSTSGGVLAKNIQYF. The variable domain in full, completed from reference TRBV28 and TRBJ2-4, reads DVKVTQSSRYLVKRTGEKVFLECVQDMDHENMFWYRQDPGLGLRLIYFSYDVKMKEKGDIPEGYSVSREKKERFSLILESASTNQTSMYLCASSSTSGGVLAKNIQYFGAGTRLSVL.